This TCR beta chain was recorded in a study of blood T cell repertoires in COVID-19 (TCRdb year 2020). Background on the whole study: Collaborator samples came from the United States, Italy and Spain and covered acute and convalescent phases of COVID-19. The repertoires were released in a freely available public database meant as a resource for research on the immune response to SARS-CoV-2. The samples were drawn from the first 160 participants of the ongoing ImmuneRACE study and from more than 1,000 subjects provided by 6 global collaborators. The dataset comprised deeply sampled blood TCRbeta repertoires from subjects exposed to, actively infected with, or recovered from COVID-19. Where available, HLA class I and class II types were taken from metadata supplied by the sample provider and were not determined by assay-based typing. Sample metadata almost always included a de-identified subject ID, COVID-19 status, age in years and sex. The material from the prospective study consisted of cDNA or gDNA derived from T cells, B-cell-depleted T cells, or PBMCs. The paper's findings and limits, for the study overall: How much clinical and demographic metadata was included differed by source and by participant, and the metadata was provided uncurated.

TCRbeta CDR3 regions were amplified from genomic DNA by means of the immunoSEQ Assay, a bias-controlled multiplex PCR. The paper's data handling went like this. Within the assay, amplification of reference gene primers was used to estimate how many nucleated cells each sample contained. To quantify the absolute abundance of each unique TCRbeta CDR3 rearrangement, sequence reads were collapsed and filtered. For each sample, productive Simpson clonality was calculated as the square root of Simpson's diversity index across productive rearrangements. TCRdb retrieved this table from immuneACCESS and kept in-frame rearrangements only. Not all clones are present; in checked studies, unresolved V genes account for under half, and no reason is known for the remainder. Clone size and the V and J calls come from that table; the DNA yielded D and trimming. The sample table shows about 180,000 clones, and 80% to 90% are seen once. The top ten clonotypes cover about 9.7% of the sample.

The CDR3 starts with the cysteine, ends with the phenylalanine, and has 14 residues. Just CDR3 DNA is preserved here, 42 bases in frame from base 1. V is cut by 6 bases and J by 3 bases, and the space between the germline ends is 14 bases. The CDR1 and CDR2 encoded by the germline V gene are ENHRY and SYGVKD. The collaborating institutions used their own protocols to collect whole blood in K2EDTA tubes. For TCRbeta analysis, collaborators shipped samples as frozen whole blood, isolated PBMCs, or DNA extracted from either of those sample types. As concerns this clone: Its antigen specificity is not known. The sample holds no much larger clone one base away, and base qualities are not on file.

Sequencing input: peripheral blood. This receptor was taken from a man between 45 and 60 years old with active or convalescent COVID-19. In this chain, TRBV10-3 is recombined with TRBJ2-5; a weak D assignment points to TRBD2 (6 bases agree). The DNA sequence reads TGTGCCATCAGCTCCCACGTAGCGGAAGAGACCCAGTACTTC. This yields the protein CAISSHVAEETQYF.